The 23 T cell receptor beta chains below were found in one sample sequenced in a study of vaccination effects on CD4 cells after COVID-19 (dated by TCRdb to the early 2020s). In the ViraFEST assay, PBMC were stimulated with viral peptide pools, and TCR sequencing was then used to find antigen-specific CD4+ T cell clonotypes based on their expansion. After less than 13 days of culture, CD4+ T cells were isolated with the EasySep CD4+ T cell isolation kit. Convalescent patients had PCR-confirmed SARS-CoV-2 infection between March and December 2020, before Alpha, Beta and Delta variants emerged in the United States. The antigens for these receptors are not known. Libraries were made using the immunoSEQ multiplex PCR assay. Imported from immuneACCESS, the table was reduced by TCRdb to in-frame sequences with V and J called. These copies leave out some clones; in studies compared against another copy, an unresolved V gene accounts for under half, and the cause of the remainder is not known. The sample table records 60,000 to 75,000 clones; around 72% of these occur just once. The ten largest clones represent about 4.7% of the sample.

The source was CD4+ T cells from PBMCs cultured with HIV peptides, collected before COVID-19 vaccination. The cell subset or site label, as the study defines it: HIV-1 Nef peptide pool negative control/reference culture. The receptor set was obtained from a human donor who had a prior SARS-CoV-2 infection.

The rearrangement joins TRBV30 to TRBJ1-2; D might be TRBD1 (6 bases). Germline CDR1 is GTSNPN and CDR2 is SVGIG (reference sequence). The length of the CDR3 is 14 residues. Deletions cut 6 bases from V and 8 bases from J, with 22 bases between. CDR3 region: CACSLRSRGGGYTF. CDR3 coding DNA: TGTGCCTGCTCTTTACGGAGCAGGGGAGGGGGCTACACCTTC.

The gene calls are TRBV6-6 and TRBJ2-7; maybe TRBD1 (6 bases). V was trimmed by 6 bases and J by 4 bases, leaving 19 bases between them. CDR1 is MNHNY and CDR2 is SVGAGI in the germline V gene (reference sequence). This CDR3 is built from 15 residues. Here the CDR3 reads CASRGGSWGLYEQYF. Written as DNA, the CDR3 is TGTGCCAGCAGAGGGGGATCGTGGGGGCTTTACGAGCAGTACTTC.

The V and J genes are TRBV29-1 and TRBJ1-4; unclear D gene. The CDR3 sequence is 13 residues long. V was clipped by 7 bases and J by 5 bases, with 14 bases between them. The V gene's germline CDR1 is SQVTM and CDR2 ANQGSEA. The CDR3 is CSAMPHANEKLFF. The CDR3 DNA follows: TGCAGCGCTATGCCACACGCCAATGAAAAACTGTTTTTT.

This clone was picked up a small number of times. This chain joins TRBV7-9 and TRBJ1-1; D is perhaps TRBD1 (6 bases). The V gene's germline CDR1 is SEHNR and CDR2 FQNEAQ (reference sequence). V was clipped by 2 bases and J by 0 bases, with 10 bases between them. The length of the CDR3 is 15 residues. Written as DNA, the CDR3 is TGTGCCAGCAGCTTACAAGGACAGATGAACACTGAAGCTTTCTTT. Amino acids: CASSLQGQMNTEAFF.

This rearrangement joins TRBV4-2 to TRBJ2-3, with TRBD2 matching 9 bases. The junction had 4 bases not matched to a gene; V was cut back by 0 bases and J by 6 bases. This CDR3 is built from 15 residues. CDR1 LGHNA and CDR2 YNFKEQ come from the germline V gene. In DNA form, the CDR3 reads TGTGCCAGCAGCCAAGATGGGACTAGCAAGGATACGCAGTATTTT. Protein: CASSQDGTSKDTQYF.

V and J are TRBV2 and TRBJ1-1; D call uncertain. Trimming removed 6 bases at V and 0 bases at J, with 5 bases between. The germline V gene has CDR1 SNHLY and CDR2 FYNNEI. CDR3 size: 12 residues. CDR3 sequence reads: CASRAMNTEAFF. The CDR3 DNA reads as TGTGCCAGCAGGGCCATGAACACTGAAGCTTTCTTT.

The chain links TRBV2 to TRBJ1-1; D perhaps matches TRBD1 (5 bases). The CDR3 has 13 amino acids. V lost 7 bases to trimming and J lost 13 bases, with 22 bases between them. CDR1 is SNHLY and CDR2 is FYNNEI in the germline V gene. The CDR3 region has the DNA TGTGCCAGCACCATAGCCCCTAGGACGGGGGTTTTCTTT. Its translation: CASTIAPRTGVFF.

This clone was seen only a few times. This chain connects TRBV5-4 to TRBJ1-2; no clear D. This CDR3 region has 16 residues. Trimming left V 0 bases short and J 4 bases short, with 16 bases between. Germline V gene sequence: CDR1 SGHNT, CDR2 YYREEE (reference sequence). Written as DNA, the CDR3 is TGTGCCAGCAGCTTGGGCCGTTTTACGAGCCTCTATGGCTACACCTTC. This gives the protein CASSLGRFTSLYGYTF.

The chain has TRBV13 and TRBJ2-7, with 12 positions matching TRBD2. The CDR3 is 17 residues long. Trimming at V came to 6 bases and at J to 7 bases, leaving 16 bases not matched to a gene. Germline V gene sequence: CDR1 PRHDT, CDR2 FYEKMQ (reference sequence). CDR3 loop: CASRRTSGTHSAWEQYF. CDR3 nucleotides: TGTGCCAGCAGGAGGACTAGCGGGACCCACTCGGCGTGGGAGCAGTACTTC.

The chain employs TRBV5-1 and TRBJ2-3, with D unclear. Trimming cost V 0 bases and J 0 bases, with 8 bases left between them. Germline CDR1 and CDR2: SGHRS and YFSETQ. The CDR3 totals 15 residues. DNA of the CDR3: TGCGCCAGCAGCTTGGGGTTCGGAAGCACAGATACGCAGTATTTT. Protein: CASSLGFGSTDTQYF.

The chain carries TRBV3-1 (or the pseudogene TRBV3-2) and TRBJ2-7; no clear D. Germline CDR1 LGHDT, CDR2 YNNKEL (reference sequence). V was trimmed by 1 base and J by 0 bases, leaving 10 bases between them. This CDR3 spans 15 amino acids. DNA for the CDR3: TGTGCCAGCAGCCAAGGCTCTGGATTCTCCTACGAGCAGTACTTC. Translation: CASSQGSGFSYEQYF.

The chain has TRBV5-4 and TRBJ2-5, with TRBD1 matching over 7 bases. Germline values: CDR1 SGHNT, CDR2 YYREEE (reference sequence). V was pared by 2 bases and J by 4 bases, with 8 bases of the junction left unmatched. The CDR3 runs to 15 residues. The CDR3 region has the DNA TGTGCCAGCAGCTTCCCGGGACAGAGAGGAGAGACCCAGTACTTC. Its translation: CASSFPGQRGETQYF. Based on the CDR3 plus reference TRBV5-4 and TRBJ2-5, the full variable domain is ETGVTQSPTHLIKTRGQQVTLRCSSQSGHNTVSWYQQALGQGPQFIFQYYREEENGRGNFPPRFSGLQFPNYSSELNVNALELDDSALYLCASSFPGQRGETQYFGPGTRLLVL.

This chain links TRBV18 with TRBJ1-5, with D possibly TRBD1 on 6 matching bases. Trimming pared 3 bases from V and 6 bases from J, leaving 9 bases between. The length of the CDR3 is 13 residues. CDR1 KGHSH and CDR2 LQKENI come from the germline V gene. The CDR3 DNA sequence: TGTGCCAGCTCACCGGACAGAGGTCAGCCCCAGCATTTT. Translated: CASSPDRGQPQHF.

The chain couples TRBV28 to TRBJ2-7; maybe TRBD2 (6 bases). The V gene's germline CDR1 is MDHEN and CDR2 SYDVKM. V gave up 2 bases and J gave up 4 bases, with 6 bases separating them. This CDR3 contains 12 residues. This CDR3 reads CASSLLAYEQYF. The CDR3 DNA follows: TGTGCCAGCAGTTTACTAGCGTACGAGCAGTACTTC.

This clone was seen a few times. This sequence joins TRBV7-2 and TRBJ2-2; D may match TRBD1 or TRBD2 (6 bases each). The CDR3 is 16 amino acids. V lost 5 bases and J 0 bases, leaving 13 bases between the germline ends. CDR1 is SGHTA and CDR2 is FQGNSA in the germline V gene. The CDR3 region has the DNA TGTGCCAGCAGCCGCAACGGGGGCTCGAACACCGGGGAGCTGTTTTTT. Its protein is CASSRNGGSNTGELFF.

The chain uses TRBV5-1 and TRBJ1-2; 11 bases agree with TRBD1. CDR1 and CDR2 from the germline V gene are SGHRS and YFSETQ. J gave up 2 bases and V 5 bases, and 5 bases lay outside the gene matches. CDR3 length equals 15 residues. DNA of the CDR3: TGCGCCAGCAGTCCGGGACAGGGGGTGAACTATGGCTACACCTTC. Translating it yields CASSPGQGVNYGYTF.

The chain employs TRBV7-9 and TRBJ2-1; the match to TRBD2 covers 13 bases. The CDR3 runs to 18 residues. Germline assignment: CDR1 SEHNR and CDR2 FQNEAQ (reference sequence). V lost 4 bases, J lost 0 bases, and 6 bases stayed unmatched. CDR3 amino acids: CASSSPRTSGSSYNEQFF. CDR3 DNA sequence: TGTGCCAGCAGCTCTCCCCGGACTAGCGGGAGCTCCTACAATGAGCAGTTCTTC.

The rearrangement uses TRBV19 and TRBJ2-6; no firm D call. CDR3 length: 14 amino acids. V was cut by 7 bases and J by 2 bases, with 9 bases left in between. The germline CDR1 and CDR2 sequences are LNHDA and SQIVND (reference sequence). The CDR3 loop reads CASIPRAGANVLTF. The DNA for the CDR3 is TGTGCCAGTATCCCTAGGGCTGGGGCCAACGTCCTGACTTTC.

V gene TRBV18 combines with J gene TRBJ1-1; D is ambiguous. Germline lookup yields CDR1 KGHSH and CDR2 LQKENI. Trimming left V 3 bases short and J 7 bases short, with 15 bases between. This CDR3 comprises 14 residues. This CDR3 reads CASSPSVMVNEAFF. Here the CDR3 DNA reads TGTGCCAGCTCACCTTCCGTGATGGTGAATGAAGCTTTCTTT.

The chain has TRBV18 and TRBJ1-4; D gene ambiguous. CDR3 length equals 14 residues. Germline V CDR1 and CDR2: KGHSH, LQKENI. V lost 4 bases, J lost 0 bases, and 6 bases lay in between. The CDR3 DNA is TGTGCCAGCTCACGGAGTGCAACTAATGAAAAACTGTTTTTT. Amino acid sequence: CASSRSATNEKLFF.

The chain has TRBV6-4 and TRBJ1-2, with 7 bases aligning to TRBD1. Germline V gene data show CDR1 as MRHNA and CDR2 as SNTAGT. The CDR3 totals 13 residues. After removal of 5 bases from V and 8 bases from J, the junction contained 8 bases not matched to a gene. The CDR3 DNA reads TGTGCCAGCAGTTCGGACAGGACGGGGGGCTACACCTTC. This encodes CASSSDRTGGYTF.

V is TRBV7-3 and J is TRBJ2-5; 8 bases are shared with TRBD2. Germline assignment: CDR1 SGHTA and CDR2 FQGTGA. The V gene end was trimmed by 4 bases and the J gene end by 5 bases; junction bases not matched to a gene: 3. The CDR3 extends over 13 amino acids. The CDR3 spells CASSSAGDETQYF. The CDR3 DNA reads as TGTGCCAGCAGCTCAGCGGGGGATGAGACCCAGTACTTC.

V and J are TRBV5-5 and TRBJ1-2, with 7 positions matching TRBD1. This CDR3 is 16 amino acids long. Germline CDR1 SGHKS, CDR2 YYEKEE (reference sequence). Trimming removed 1 base from V and 4 bases from J; junction bases left unmatched: 10. Here the CDR3 DNA reads TGTGCCAGCAGCTTGTTAGGGGGCGAGGGGAGCTATGGCTACACCTTC. The encoded protein is CASSLLGGEGSYGYTF.